This T cell receptor (beta chain) is from a study of cytomegalovirus exposure and HLA in healthy donors. This clone has just one count. From germline, CDR1 is KGHSH and CDR2 LQKENI. This CDR3 is 15 amino acids long. V shed 3 bases, J shed 2 bases, and the junction held 6 bases outside the gene matches. The primer mix had 60 Vbeta and 13 Jbeta primers. The protocol was immunoSEQ multiplex PCR, while the TCRdb copy is restricted to in-frame clones and leaves out a portion. The profile shows over 100,000 clones, roughly three quarters of them singletons. The genes are TRBV18 and TRBJ2-5; TRBD2 aligns across 7 bases. The receptor was isolated from a woman aged 18-29 years in good health and CMV-seropositive. The specimen was PBMCs. The CDR3 bases are TGTGCCAGCTCACCCCGGACGGGACTACAAGAGACCCAGTACTTC. Its translation: CASSPRTGLQETQYF.